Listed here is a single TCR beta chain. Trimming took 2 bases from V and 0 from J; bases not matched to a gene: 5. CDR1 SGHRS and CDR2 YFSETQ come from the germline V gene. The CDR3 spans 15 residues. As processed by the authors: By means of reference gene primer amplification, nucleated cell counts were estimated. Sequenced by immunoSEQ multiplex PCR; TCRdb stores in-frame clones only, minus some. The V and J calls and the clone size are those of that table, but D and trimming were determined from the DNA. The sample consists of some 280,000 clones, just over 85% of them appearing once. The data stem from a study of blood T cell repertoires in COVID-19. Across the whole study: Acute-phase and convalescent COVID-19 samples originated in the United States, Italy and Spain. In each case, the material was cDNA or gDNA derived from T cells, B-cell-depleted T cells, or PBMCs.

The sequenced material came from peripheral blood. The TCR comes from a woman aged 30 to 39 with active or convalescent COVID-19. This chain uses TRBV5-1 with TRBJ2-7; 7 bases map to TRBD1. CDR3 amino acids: CASSFDRAHSYEQYF. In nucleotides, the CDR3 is TGCGCCAGCAGCTTTGACAGGGCACACTCCTACGAGCAGTACTTC.